These 32 T cell receptor beta chains originate from one sample sequenced in a study of molecular identifiers for immune sequencing clone quantification. TCRdb reprocessed the PCR reads with MiXCR, giving one entry per CDR3 protein. The sample lists 490,000 or so distinct CDR3 sequences, over 20% seen once, with 0.65% to 0.95% in the top ten. Sequencing was carried out using naive CD8+ T cells from blood, with Jurkat cell RNA spiked in. Described subset: FACS-sorted CD8+CD4-CCR7+CD45RA+ naive T cells. The receptors derive from a human donor in good health. Some libraries in this study had Jurkat cell RNA spiked in.

This clonotype occurred many times. This chain uses TRBV20-1 with TRBJ2-3; 7 bases are a match to TRBD2. CDR3 length: 14 amino acids. Trimming at V came to 3 bases and at J to 0 bases, leaving 3 bases not matched to a gene. The germline CDR1 and CDR2 sequences are DFQATT and SNEGSKA (reference sequence). CDR3 region: CSASGGVSTDTQYF. As DNA, the CDR3 is TGCAGTGCTAGTGGGGGGGTCAGCACAGATACGCAGTATTTT.

This clonotype came up a few times. The chain has TRBV7-3 and TRBJ2-3; TRBD2 matches at 10 bases. CDR1 and CDR2 (germline): SGHTA, FQGTGA. V trimming: 5 bases; J trimming: 2 bases; junction bases outside the gene matches: 10. The CDR3 loop spans 17 amino acids. CDR3 region: CASSAGYGLAVTDTQYF. CDR3 nucleotide sequence: TGTGCCAGCAGCGCGGGGTACGGACTAGCGGTCACAGATACGCAGTATTTT.

V usage is TRBV7-8 and J usage is TRBJ1-4; no reliable D call. Trimming removed 5 bases from V and 8 bases from J, with 18 bases in between. The germline V gene encodes CDR1 SGHVS and CDR2 FQNEAQ. This CDR3 has 15 amino acids. CDR3 in DNA: TGTGCCAGCAGCACCCGAGGAGCCCGGAGGGAAAAACTGTTTTTT. As protein: CASSTRGARREKLFF.

The chain links TRBV11-1 to TRBJ2-1; a possible D gene is TRBD1 (6 bases). V was cut by 3 bases and J by 1 base, with 16 bases left in between. Germline V lookup: CDR1 SGHAT, CDR2 FQDESV (reference sequence). The CDR3 sequence is 17 residues long. CDR3 region: CASSFGTKTTSYNEQFF. CDR3 nucleotide sequence: TGTGCCAGCAGCTTCGGGACAAAAACAACATCCTACAATGAGCAGTTCTTC.

The rearrangement joins TRBV4-3 to TRBJ2-4; D possibly matches TRBD1 or TRBD2 (6 bases each). From germline, CDR1 is LGHNA and CDR2 YSLEER. V was cut by 6 bases and J by 0 bases, with 24 bases left in between. This CDR3 spans 19 amino acids. DNA of the CDR3: TGCGCCAGCAGTAAGGGGTTACAGGGAGGTCCTCCAGCCAAAAACATTCAGTACTTC. It translates to CASSKGLQGGPPAKNIQYF.

The chain joins TRBV7-9 to TRBJ2-7; 8 bases match TRBD1. The CDR3 spans 15 residues. CDR1 and CDR2 from the germline V gene are SEHNR and FQNEAQ (reference sequence). V trimming: 4 bases; J trimming: 3 bases; junction bases outside the gene matches: 8. CDR3 amino acids: CASSSGQGSDYEQYF. CDR3 coding DNA: TGTGCCAGCAGCTCCGGACAGGGCAGCGACTACGAGCAGTACTTC.

Only a few counts were recorded for this clonotype. The rearrangement links TRBV7-6 to TRBJ2-1, with a tentative D call TRBD2 (7 bases). V was shortened by 5 bases and J by 0 bases, with 14 bases between the two germline ends. In germline, CDR1 is SGHVS, CDR2 FNYEAQ. The CDR3 contains 16 residues. CDR3 nucleotides: TGTGCCAGCAGCCCAGGAGGGGGGGGCTCCTACAATGAGCAGTTCTTC. Its translation is CASSPGGGGSYNEQFF.

Many counts were recorded for this clonotype. The genes are TRBV24-1 and TRBJ2-5; D is possibly TRBD1 (5 bases). CDR1 and CDR2 (germline): KGHDR, SFDVKD. The V end lost 1 base, the J end lost 2 bases, and 13 bases lay between the germline ends. The CDR3 has 16 residues. This CDR3 reads CATSDLGDSTQETQYF. In nucleotides, the CDR3 is TGTGCCACCAGTGATTTAGGTGACAGCACACAAGAGACCCAGTACTTC.

This clonotype was seen repeatedly, ten times or more. This chain uses TRBV4-3 with TRBJ2-7; D ambiguous. The CDR3 totals 15 residues. CDR1 is LGHNA and CDR2 is YSLEER in the germline V gene. V dropped 0 bases and J dropped 2 bases, with 11 bases sitting between them. The CDR3: CASSQDLGATYEQYF. In DNA form, the CDR3 reads TGCGCCAGCAGCCAAGACTTGGGCGCAACCTACGAGCAGTACTTC.

This chain connects TRBV9 to TRBJ1-1; tentatively, D is TRBD1 (5 bases). The CDR3 is 13 amino acids. V was clipped by 2 bases and J by 4 bases, with 9 bases between them. The V gene's germline CDR1 is SGDLS and CDR2 YYNGEE. The chain's CDR3 is CASSVSGSTEAFF. CDR3 DNA: TGTGCCAGCAGCGTGTCAGGGAGCACTGAAGCTTTCTTT.

This clonotype was found a few times. It is likely a read error, because the conserved phenylalanine at the end of the CDR3 is missing. The CDR3, as DNA: TGTGCCAGCAGTTACCAGGGGTCATTCACTGAAGCTTTCCTT. Translated: CASSYQGSFTEAFL. This chain links TRBV6-2 or TRBV6-3 with TRBJ1-1; TRBD1 is a possible D gene (6 bases). The CDR3 totals 14 residues. Trimming removed 2 bases at V and 4 bases at J, with 11 bases between. The germline V gene encodes CDR1 MNHEY and CDR2 SVGEGT.

This clonotype was observed many times. The V and J genes are TRBV3-1 and TRBJ2-2, with 8 bases aligning to TRBD2. The length of the CDR3 is 15 residues. V gave up 4 bases and J gave up 4 bases; unmatched junction bases: 5. The V gene's germline CDR1 is LGHDT and CDR2 YNNKEL (reference sequence). The CDR3 DNA is TGTGCCAGCAGCCCGGGACTAGAGGGCACCGGGGAGCTGTTTTTT. Its translation is CASSPGLEGTGELFF.

This chain connects TRBV6-2 or TRBV6-3 to TRBJ2-3, with 7 bases that match TRBD2. V shed 5 bases, J shed 1 base, and the junction held 6 bases outside the gene matches. Germline V gene lookup returns CDR1 MNHEY and CDR2 SVGEGT. The CDR3 contains 15 residues. The CDR3, as DNA: TGTGCCAGCAGTGAAACCCTAGCGGGCACAGATACGCAGTATTTT. Amino acid sequence: CASSETLAGTDTQYF.

With regard to this clonotype: A much bigger clone sits one base away, suggesting this may be a read error. The V call is TRBV5-5, the J call TRBJ2-5; D uncertain. Germline V gives CDR1 SGHKS, CDR2 YYEKEE (reference sequence). The length of the CDR3 is 15 residues. Written as DNA, the CDR3 is TGTGCCAGCAGCTTGTTCCTAGAGTCTGAAGAGACCCTGTACTTC. It is translated as CASSLFLESEETLYF. The entire variable domain, with the rest obtained from reference TRBV5-5 and TRBJ2-5, is as follows: DAGVTQSPTHLIKTRGQQVTLRCSPISGHKSVSWYQQVLGQGPQFIFQYYEKEERGRGNFPDRFSARQFPNYSSELNVNALLLGDSALYLCASSLFLESEETLYFGPGTRLLVL.

In its sample, this clonotype was seen many times. V usage is TRBV4-2 and J usage is TRBJ1-1; D call uncertain. This CDR3 has 14 residues. V dropped 0 bases and J dropped 1 base, with 6 bases sitting between them. CDR1 and CDR2 (germline): LGHNA, YNFKEQ. The CDR3 sequence: CASSQDMENTEAFF. The CDR3 DNA is TGTGCCAGCAGCCAAGATATGGAGAACACTGAAGCTTTCTTT.

The V gene is TRBV29-1, the J gene TRBJ2-7; possibly TRBD1 for D (6 bases). V dropped 3 bases and J dropped 5 bases, with 14 bases sitting between them. This CDR3 comprises 13 residues. Germline-derived CDR1 and CDR2 are SQVTM and ANQGSEA. The CDR3 DNA sequence: TGCAGCGTTGACCTGGGGGCAGGGGACGAGCAGTACTTC. Its protein product is CSVDLGAGDEQYF.

This clonotype showed up just a few times. The chain couples TRBV6-6 to TRBJ1-5; possibly TRBD1 for D (6 bases). The CDR3 length is 14 residues. Germline CDR1 is MNHNY and CDR2 is SVGAGI (reference sequence). The V gene lost 2 bases and the J gene lost 5 bases, with 10 bases spanning the gap. The CDR3 region has the DNA TGTGCCAGCAGTTACCTGCAGGGGCATCAGCCCCAGCATTTT. Amino acid sequence: CASSYLQGHQPQHF.

This clonotype has a handful of counts. A read error is likely, as this CDR3 ends without the conserved phenylalanine or tryptophan. The DNA is omitted, as the CDR3 cannot be located on it reliably, and the CDR3 follows TCRdb's listing. This rearrangement joins TRBV6-4 to TRBJ2-3; TRBD2 is the table's D call and was not checked against the DNA. The CDR3 sequence runs 14 residues, both termini included. The germline V gene has CDR1 MRHNA and CDR2 SNTAGT. CDR3 region: CASSDGTSLGDTQY.

This clonotype was seen many times. The junction departs from germline at one end; a sequencing error may be responsible. This chain connects TRBV4-3 to TRBJ2-7; 7 nucleotides agree with TRBD1. CDR3 size: 16 residues. Germline-derived CDR1 and CDR2 are LGHNA and YSLEER. The CDR3 region is CASRQDARTGSYEQYF. Here the CDR3 DNA reads TGCGCCAGCAGACAAGACGCCCGGACAGGCTCCTACGAGCAGTACTTC.

This clonotype has at least ten counts. The chain is built from TRBV29-1 and TRBJ1-1; D ambiguous. V dropped 0 bases and J dropped 1 base, with 9 bases sitting between them. This CDR3 is 14 amino acids long. Looked up from germline, CDR1 is SQVTM and CDR2 is ANQGSEA. CDR3 region: CSVEDRIGNTEAFF. The CDR3 DNA reads TGCAGCGTTGAAGATAGGATAGGGAACACTGAAGCTTTCTTT.

This clonotype was found many times. Here the CDR3 DNA reads TGTGCCAGCAGCTTAATCGGGGGCGATGAGCAGTTCTTC. Protein sequence: CASSLIGGDEQFF. The chain employs TRBV7-8 and TRBJ2-1; D possibly matches TRBD1 or TRBD2 (6 bases each). CDR1 and CDR2 (germline): SGHVS, FQNEAQ. The CDR3 has 13 residues. Trimming pared 2 bases from V and 8 bases from J, leaving 10 bases between.

This clonotype was observed a single time. The V and J genes are TRBV27 and TRBJ2-3, with 9 nucleotides matching TRBD2. Germline lookup yields CDR1 MNHEY and CDR2 SMNVEV (reference sequence). The trim removed 8 bases at V and 3 bases at J, leaving 21 bases unmatched. This CDR3 has 19 residues. CDR3 DNA: TGTGCCAGCGCCCCCCTCGGAGTAGCGGGAGCTGACGAGACAGATACGCAGTATTTT. Protein sequence: CASAPLGVAGADETDTQYF.

V gene TRBV19 combines with J gene TRBJ1-2, with D hard to call. The germline CDR1 and CDR2 sequences are LNHDA and SQIVND (reference sequence). Trimming took off 6 bases at V and 4 bases at J, with 27 bases between the two ends. The CDR3 loop spans 18 amino acids. The CDR3 coding sequence is TGTGCCAGTAGCGGCTCGACCCCGATGGATTCGCGAGGCTATGGCTACACCTTC. Translated: CASSGSTPMDSRGYGYTF.

Turning to this clonotype: Just one base apart from a much larger clone, this may be a read error. V and J are TRBV5-3 and TRBJ2-7; D is perhaps TRBD2 (5 bases). TRBV5-3 is assigned to the ORF class and has an uncertain function. The CDR3 spans 15 residues. The DNA for the CDR3 is TGTGCCAGCAGCTTGGCCGAGCGGAGTTCCTACGCGCAGTACTTC. Protein sequence: CASSLAERSSYAQYF.

This clonotype was seen a handful of times. The CDR3 DNA reads as TGTGCCACCAGCGGGACAGGGGGCTTCGAAGAGACCCAGTACTTC. Its translation: CATSGTGGFEETQYF. V is TRBV24-1 and J is TRBJ2-5; 12 bases match TRBD1. The junction had 5 bases not matched to a gene; V was cut back by 7 bases and J by 3 bases. From germline, CDR1 is KGHDR and CDR2 SFDVKD. The CDR3 has 15 amino acids.

This clonotype was observed a handful of times. The V call is TRBV4-1, the J call TRBJ2-7; perhaps TRBD1 as D (6 bases). The CDR3 loop spans 14 amino acids. Per the germline V gene, CDR1 is MGHRA and CDR2 is YSYEKL. The V and J ends lost 0 bases and 3 bases respectively, with 9 bases between them. CDR3 residues: CASSQENRDYEQYF. The CDR3 DNA reads TGCGCCAGCAGCCAAGAAAACAGGGACTACGAGCAGTACTTC.

This clonotype was seen only a few times. The V and J genes are TRBV11-2 and TRBJ2-6; possible D gene TRBD1, 5 bases. The CDR3 consists of 17 residues. Per germline, CDR1 SGHAT and CDR2 FQNNGV. V lost 2 bases and J 0 bases, leaving 11 bases between the germline ends. For the CDR3, the DNA is TGTGCCAGCAGCTTAATCCCAGGGCGCTCTGGGGCCAACGTCCTGACTTTC. It yields the protein CASSLIPGRSGANVLTF.

In its sample, this clonotype was seen many times. This chain uses TRBV7-9 with TRBJ2-7, with no clear D. The CDR3 sequence is 13 residues long. CDR1 SEHNR and CDR2 FQNEAQ come from the germline V gene (reference sequence). The V and J ends lost 4 bases and 5 bases respectively, with 12 bases between them. CDR3 in amino acids: CASSSSLAHEQYF. CDR3 DNA: TGTGCCAGCAGCTCCAGTCTGGCACACGAGCAGTACTTC.

Details on this clonotype: This may be a read error, as it is one base from a much larger clone. V and J are TRBV20-1 and TRBJ2-7, with TRBD2 as a possible D gene (5 bases). Trimming left V 1 base short and J 5 bases short, with 15 bases between. This CDR3 comprises 14 residues. Per germline, CDR1 DFQATT and CDR2 SNEGSKA (reference sequence). The CDR3 nucleotides read TGCAGTGCTAGAGGAGGGCTTCCCCCCGACGAGCAGTACTTC. Protein: CSARGGLPPDEQYF.

Concerning this clonotype: The junction and the germline gene differ at one end; a read error may be behind it. J is TRBJ1-5 and V is TRBV12-3 or TRBV12-4; 8 bases are shared with TRBD1. There are 14 residues in the CDR3. Here the CDR3 reads CAGSPGQGRQPQHF. The CDR3 nucleotides read TGTGCCGGCAGCCCCGGACAGGGACGCCAGCCCCAGCATTTT.

This clonotype was found a few times. The chain carries TRBV12-3 or TRBV12-4 and TRBJ2-3; 10 positions agree with TRBD1. The CDR3 is made up of 15 amino acids. The trim removed 7 bases at V and 2 bases at J, leaving 6 bases unmatched. The CDR3: CASTPGQGYTDTQYF. The DNA of the CDR3 is TGTGCCAGCACGCCGGGACAGGGGTACACAGATACGCAGTATTTT.

The rearrangement uses TRBV27 and TRBJ2-2, with 9 bases identical to TRBD1. Trimming cost V 6 bases and J 4 bases; bases outside gene matches: 6. The CDR3 runs 15 residues. Per the germline V gene, CDR1 is MNHEY and CDR2 is SMNVEV (reference sequence). For the CDR3, the DNA is TGTGCCAGCAGCTCAGGGACAGGGCGCACCGGGGAGCTGTTTTTT. It translates to CASSSGTGRTGELFF.